The T cell receptor (beta chain) under discussion was sequenced for a study of CD8+ T cells in alopecia areata. Alopecia areata patients provided lesional scalp punch biopsies and peripheral blood, both collected for the study. PBMCs, the starting material, were the source of sorted CD4+ and CD8+ T cells. The sequencing template was cDNA reverse transcribed from extracted RNA. Sequencing was performed with immunoSEQ multiplex PCR; in TCRdb, only in-frame clones are kept and a portion is missing. The profile shows fewer than 70,000 clones, about 40% of them singletons. Between the trimmed V and J ends, which lost 1 base and 8 bases, there was a span of 5 bases. In germline, CDR1 is SQVTM, CDR2 ANQGSEA. The CDR3 is made up of 10 amino acids.

The chain combines TRBV29-1 with TRBJ1-2; D unresolved. The receptor was derived from a human donor with alopecia areata. The sequenced sample was NKG2D-low CD8+ T cells sorted from blood. For the CDR3, the DNA is TGCAGCGTTGAAGGGAAGGGCTACACCTTC. It encodes CSVEGKGYTF.